This TCR beta chain was retrieved from a study of cytomegalovirus exposure and HLA in healthy donors. A multiplex PCR was run with 60 Vbeta primers and 13 Jbeta primers. Profiling relied on immunoSEQ multiplex PCR, and the TCRdb table lists in-frame clones only, not all of them. This sample has under 150,000 clones, with under 85% found just once. The V end lost 0 bases, the J end lost 0 bases, and 9 bases lay between the germline ends. The CDR3 has 17 residues. CDR1 is LGHNA and CDR2 is YNFKEQ in the germline V gene. This clone occurred a few times. The sequenced material came from PBMCs. The sequence derives from a man aged 18 to 30 in good health and CMV-seronegative. The J gene is TRBJ1-6, the V gene TRBV4-2; D unresolved. In nucleotides, the CDR3 is TGTGCCAGCAGCCAAGATCGTTCGAGCTCCTATAATTCACCCCTCCACTTT. This encodes CASSQDRSSSYNSPLHF.